This is a list of T cell receptor beta chains from one sample in a study of T cell repertoires in cytomegalovirus infection. TCRdb ran MiXCR on the reads and lists one entry per CDR3 protein. The sample records fewer than 200,000 distinct CDR3 sequences, 13% to 15% being singletons. The sample was PBMCs. The receptors here all came from a human donor in good health (CMV status not recorded). Some clones in this sample may be carry-over from other donors' samples. Both conserved end residues are trimmed from each CDR3. Each record gives: V gene, J gene, CDR3 protein.

>TRBV9|TRBJ2-1
ASSALAGVNEQF
>TRBV6-6|TRBJ2-2
ASSFGARNTGELF
>TRBV2|TRBJ2-7
ASKRGLYEQY
>TRBV28|TRBJ2-7
ASSPGLAGSYEQY
>TRBV28|TRBJ1-1
ASSSTRLADRGGGTEAF
>TRBV30|TRBJ1-4
AWSAYDGEKLF
>TRBV5-1|TRBJ1-3
ASSLDQPISGNTIY
>TRBV7-3|TRBJ2-1
ASSLTRGRSEQF
>TRBV20-1|TRBJ2-1
SARDSRLAGGPNEQF
>TRBV20-1|TRBJ2-7
SARGSYEQY
>TRBV28|TRBJ2-5
ASSWPGRRENQETQY
>TRBV28|TRBJ2-1
ASSFSGSSNEQF
>TRBV28|TRBJ1-2
ASRNRALYGYT
>TRBV6-6|TRBJ2-3
ASSYSGTPSTDTQY
>TRBV3-1|TRBJ2-7
ASSPGIHYEKY
>TRBV27|TRBJ2-4
ASRDRPRSIQY
>TRBV5-1|TRBJ2-7
ASSPVGVYEQH
>TRBV10-3|TRBJ2-1
AISEGGEQF
>TRBV15|TRBJ2-3
ATFLTGEGTDTQY
>TRBV7-9|TRBJ1-6
ASRSQLNAGFFSPLH
>TRBV7-3|TRBJ1-1
ASSLNFLTEAF
>TRBV5-4|TRBJ2-5
ASSYGLAGVMETQY
>TRBV27|TRBJ2-3
ASSSPSGRARNTQY
>TRBV5-1|TRBJ2-5
ASSSQGRETQY
>TRBV6-2/TRBV6-3|TRBJ2-3
ASSFRQGFTDTQY
>TRBV6-1|TRBJ1-3
ASTPGGVSGNTIY
>TRBV7-2|TRBJ2-7
ASSLAGRASYEQY
>TRBV7-2|TRBJ1-5
ASSLAGAGGNQPQH
>TRBV7-2|TRBJ1-5
ASSLDYQPQH
>TRBV6-1|TRBJ2-1
ASSVVAGINEQF
>TRBV6-8|TRBJ2-7
ASRDPTNEQY
>TRBV12-3/TRBV12-4|TRBJ2-3
ASSSVTVGGTQY
>TRBV25-1|TRBJ1-1
ASSDSGQGAYDTEAF
>TRBV28|TRBJ2-5
ASSSSGTGVETQY
>TRBV10-3|TRBJ1-5
ATTGVLGSNQPQH
>TRBV24-1|TRBJ2-3
ATSGAKRGGGGTDTQY
>TRBV12-3/TRBV12-4|TRBJ2-5
ASRGLAGSLQETQY
>TRBV5-1|TRBJ2-3
ASSFRLAGSSVDTQY
>TRBV12-3/TRBV12-4|TRBJ2-5
ASSLNAFRETQY
>TRBV19|TRBJ2-3
ATTQRGDTDTQY
>TRBV30|TRBJ1-1
AARGSTEAF
>TRBV23-1|TRBJ2-1
ASSQLVTRPYNEQF
>TRBV6-1|TRBJ2-1
ASSYLQGYTEQF
>TRBV20-1|TRBJ1-2
SAHFGGSGYT
>TRBV11-3|TRBJ2-1
ASSPDIGRRNEQF